Sequencing of this T cell receptor beta chain was carried out in a study of immune reconstitution after stem cell transplant in scleroderma listed by TCRdb under 2017. Libraries came from RT-PCR. The sample was run on an Illumina MiSeq. The raw public data were reprocessed by TCRdb itself: fastp quality trimming at Q25, MiXCR clonotype calling, in-frame beta chains only. One record per CDR3 amino acid sequence lists the most common genes and DNA. The sample yields about 2,200 distinct CDR3 sequences; 6% to 7.5% were counted once. Around 12% of the sample goes to the ten largest clones. This clonotype was detected only a few times. What antigen it recognizes has not been identified. Per-nucleotide qualities are absent, and no much larger clonotype sits a single base away. The CDR3 goes from the cysteine to the phenylalanine over 16 residues. The sequence is cut down to CDR3 DNA, 48 bases in frame from base 1. The germline V gene specifies SNHLY as CDR1 and FYNNEI as CDR2. At the junction V is shortened by 0 bases and J by 8 bases; bases outside the gene matches: 11.

The TCR sequence derives from a male donor with systemic sclerosis. The chain is made from TRBV2 and TRBJ2-7; 9 of the junction bases match TRBD2. Sample acquisition took place before or after autologous hematopoietic stem cell transplantation (not recorded which). The DNA is TGTGCCAGCAGTGAAGCGCTGACTAGCGGTGGTCTCAAGCAGTACTTC. This encodes CASSEALTSGGLKQYF.